This is a list of T cell receptor beta chains from one sample in a study of T cell responses to AZD1222 COVID-19 vaccine. Sequenced by immunoSEQ multiplex PCR; TCRdb stores in-frame clones only, minus some. Of approximately 130,000 clones in the sample, 93% were seen once. Sequencing used peripheral blood, obtained on day 0 of AZD1222 vaccination. The receptor set was obtained from an adult in good health. The CDR3 runs from the conserved cysteine through the conserved F or W. D genes are given only for firm matches. The listing skips clone size in some rows; elsewhere it reads once, few, many or a size class.

TRBV4-1	NA	NA	TRBJ2-1	12	CASSQTAGEQFF	TGCGCCAGCAGTCAGACTGCTGGTGAGCAGTTCTTC
TRBV7-2	NA	NA	TRBJ2-2	15	CASSPQWRAGGELFF	TGTGCCAGCAGCCCCCAGTGGAGGGCCGGCGGGGAGCTGTTTTTT
TRBV27	NA	NA	TRBJ1-1	13	CASSLFRETEAFF	TGTGCCAGCAGTTTATTCAGGGAGACTGAAGCTTTCTTT
TRBV27	NA	NA	TRBJ1-4	15	CASSSSWGGLEKLFF	TGTGCCAGCAGTTCCTCGTGGGGAGGGCTTGAAAAACTGTTTTTT
TRBV6-6	NA	NA	TRBJ2-1	14	CASSYSGLHNEQFF	TGTGCCAGCAGTTACTCGGGACTCCACAATGAGCAGTTCTTC
TRBV7-8	TRBD1	NA	TRBJ2-5	15	CASSHPAGGWETQYF	TGTGCCAGCAGCCACCCGGCAGGGGGCTGGGAGACCCAGTACTTC
TRBV6-5	NA	NA	TRBJ1-4	13	CASSRGRREKLFF	TGTGCCAGCAGTAGGGGTCGGCGGGAAAAACTGTTTTTT
TRBV28	NA	NA	TRBJ1-1	14	CASNPGAGNTEAFF	TGTGCCAGCAACCCAGGGGCGGGGAACACTGAAGCTTTCTTT
TRBV6-5	NA	NA	TRBJ1-1	14	CASRLRPSGTEAFF	TGTGCCAGCAGACTTAGACCAAGCGGGACTGAAGCTTTCTTT
TRBV28	NA	NA	TRBJ1-5	17	CASSLLGRGESNQPQHF	TGTGCCAGCAGTTTATTAGGCCGGGGCGAAAGCAATCAGCCCCAGCATTTT
TRBV7-2	NA	NA	TRBJ1-1	13	CASSLGGITEAFF	TGTGCCAGCAGCTTAGGGGGGATCACTGAAGCTTTCTTT
TRBV28	NA	NA	TRBJ2-5	12	CASSWAQETQYF	TGTGCCAGCAGTTGGGCCCAAGAGACCCAGTACTTC
TRBV28	NA	NA	TRBJ2-1	17	CASSLPLGARGYNEQFF	TGTGCCAGCAGTTTGCCCTTGGGGGCCCGGGGCTACAATGAGCAGTTCTTC
TRBV2	TRBD1	NA	TRBJ1-5	15	CASRAGTGGIRPQHF	TGTGCCAGCAGAGCCGGGACAGGGGGAATCAGGCCCCAGCATTTT
TRBV6-5	NA	NA	TRBJ2-5	12	CASTWDQETQYF	TGTGCCAGCACTTGGGACCAAGAGACCCAGTACTTC
TRBV7-2	NA	NA	TRBJ1-2	13	CASSSTGRYGYTF	TGTGCCAGCAGTTCTACAGGGAGGTATGGCTACACCTTC
TRBV7-9	NA	NA	TRBJ2-3	14	CASSQPSGTDTQYF	TGTGCCAGCAGCCAACCTTCGGGCACAGATACGCAGTATTTT
TRBV4-2	TRBD2	once	TRBJ2-7	16	CASSQVMGLSGVEQYF	TGTGCCAGCAGCCAAGTAATGGGACTATCCGGCGTCGAGCAGTACTTC
TRBV4-1	TRBD1	NA	TRBJ1-5	16	CASSKVQGAGNQPQHF	TGCGCCAGCAGCAAAGTACAGGGGGCAGGTAATCAGCCCCAGCATTTT
TRBV3-1/TRBV3-2	NA	NA	TRBJ2-3	15	CASSLRWTDTDTQYF	TGTGCCAGCAGCCTCCGTTGGACCGACACAGATACGCAGTATTTT
TRBV28	TRBD1	NA	TRBJ2-7	14	CASSLRGRRSEQYF	TGTGCCAGCAGCCTCAGGGGGCGAAGATCCGAGCAGTACTTC
TRBV19	NA	once	TRBJ1-6	18	CASSIRFAGGSYNSPLHF	TGTGCCAGTAGTATTCGGTTCGCCGGTGGGTCCTATAATTCACCCCTCCACTTT